A selection of T cell receptor beta chains follows, all from one sample in a study of liver allograft versus peripheral blood T cells. Via MiXCR, TCRdb re-called the reads, giving one row per CDR3 protein. There are some 7,200 distinct CDR3 sequences in the sample; approximately 15% occur only once, and about 3% lies in the top ten. These receptors all stem from a human patient who had a liver transplant. Some T cells may be provided by the graft donor. Both conserved end residues are part of each CDR3. A D gene is named only where the DNA matches it firmly. Clone size is not always given. Where it is, it says once, few, many or a class for expanded clones.

D gene,J gene,V gene,clone size,CDR3 DNA,CDR3 protein
-,TRBJ1-4,TRBV25-1,few,TGTGCCAGCAGTGATGTATCCGACCTTAATGAAAAACTGTTTTTT,CASSDVSDLNEKLFF
-,TRBJ1-2,TRBV28,medium-sized,TGTGCCAGCAGTTTGGCCGGGACTCCGGCGGGTGGCTACACCTTC,CASSLAGTPAGGYTF
-,TRBJ2-7,TRBV6-5,medium-sized,TGTGCCAGCAGTTACTCCCGAGACGGAATAGACCGGCGCGAGCAGTACTTC,CASSYSRDGIDRREQYF
TRBD1,TRBJ2-1,TRBV5-6,-,TGTGCCAGCAGGAGAGGGACAGGGGGACCATACGAGCAGTTCTTC,CASRRGTGGPYEQFF
-,TRBJ2-5,TRBV9,few,TGTGCCAGCAGCGTTACCCACTGGGGCTCGGAGACCCAGTACTTC,CASSVTHWGSETQYF
TRBD1,TRBJ2-7,TRBV6-2/TRBV6-3,medium-sized,TGTGCCAGCAGTTACAGGACAGGCGTATCCTACGAGCAGTACTTC,CASSYRTGVSYEQYF
TRBD1,TRBJ2-7,TRBV7-9,-,TGTGCCAGCAGTCCCAGGGGGAGCTCCTACGAGCAGTACTTC,CASSPRGSSYEQYF
TRBD1,TRBJ1-2,TRBV7-9,few,TGTGCCAGCAGCTTAGGCGGGACAGGGGGCCCGAACTATGGCTACACCTTC,CASSLGGTGGPNYGYTF
-,TRBJ1-5,TRBV6-1,medium-sized,TGTGCCAGCGTCCCAGGGGCTGAAGGCAATCAGCCCCAGCATTTT,CASVPGAEGNQPQHF
TRBD2,TRBJ2-2,TRBV19,medium-sized,TGTGCCAGTAGTATAAGACGGACTAGCGGGAGTTCTGGCACCGGGGAGCTGTTTTTT,CASSIRRTSGSSGTGELFF
-,TRBJ2-5,TRBV2,-,TGTGCCAGCAGTGAAAGTGGGGGGGCCGGGGAGACCCAGTACTTC,CASSESGGAGETQYF
-,TRBJ2-3,TRBV20-1,-,TGCAGTGCTAGCCAGCGGGATACGCAGTATTTT,CSASQRDTQYF
-,TRBJ1-1,TRBV6-1,medium-sized,TGTGCCAGCAGTGAAGGGTCGCTACGAGCTTTCTTT,CASSEGSLRAFF
-,TRBJ1-4,TRBV18,medium-sized,TGTGCCAGCTCACCCCTCGCAGGGGCAACTAATGAAAAACTGTTTTTT,CASSPLAGATNEKLFF
-,TRBJ2-3,TRBV24-1,few,TGTGCCACCAGTGACCCTAGCACAGATACGCAGTATTTT,CATSDPSTDTQYF
TRBD2,TRBJ2-1,TRBV20-1,-,TGCAGTCTTAGCGGGAGCGGCTACAATGAGCAGTTCTTC,CSLSGSGYNEQFF
TRBD1,TRBJ2-1,TRBV18,medium-sized,TGTGCCAGCTCATCACAGGGGCCCCTCGACAATGAGCAGTTCTTC,CASSSQGPLDNEQFF
-,TRBJ2-7,TRBV12-3/TRBV12-4,-,TGTGCCAGCAGTCATGACACCTACGAGCAGTACTTC,CASSHDTYEQYF
-,TRBJ1-1,TRBV19,medium-sized,TGTGCCAGTAGTATAGATGTAGGGGGTGAAGCTTTCTTT,CASSIDVGGEAFF
-,TRBJ1-1,TRBV6-6,-,TGTGCCAGCAGTCTTCAATCACAGGTGGCGAACACTGAAGCTTTCTTT,CASSLQSQVANTEAFF
-,TRBJ2-2,TRBV5-4,medium-sized,TGTGCCAGCAGCTTGGAGGCCACCGGGGAGCTGTTTTTT,CASSLEATGELFF
-,TRBJ2-3,TRBV18,medium-sized,TGTGCCAGCTCACCACCCCTGAGGGGGGAGGATACGCAGTATTTT,CASSPPLRGEDTQYF